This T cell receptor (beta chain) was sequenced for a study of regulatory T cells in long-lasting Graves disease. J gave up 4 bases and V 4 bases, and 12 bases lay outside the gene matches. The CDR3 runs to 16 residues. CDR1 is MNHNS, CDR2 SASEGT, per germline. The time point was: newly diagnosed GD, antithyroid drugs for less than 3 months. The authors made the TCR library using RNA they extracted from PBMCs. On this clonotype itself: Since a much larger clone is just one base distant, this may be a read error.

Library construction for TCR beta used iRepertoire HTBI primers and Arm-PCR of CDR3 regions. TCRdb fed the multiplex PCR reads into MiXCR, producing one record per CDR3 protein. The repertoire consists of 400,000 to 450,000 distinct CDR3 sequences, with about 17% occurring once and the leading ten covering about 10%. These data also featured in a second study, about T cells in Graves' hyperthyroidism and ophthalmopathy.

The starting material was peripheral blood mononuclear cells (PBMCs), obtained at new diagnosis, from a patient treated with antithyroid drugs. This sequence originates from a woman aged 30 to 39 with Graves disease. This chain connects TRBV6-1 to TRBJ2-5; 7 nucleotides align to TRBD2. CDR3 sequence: CASSASTSSPPETQYF. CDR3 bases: TGTGCCAGCAGTGCTTCGACTAGCTCCCCTCCAGAGACCCAGTACTTC.